Following are 13 T cell receptor beta chains from one sample sequenced in a study of T cell responses to AZD1222 COVID-19 vaccine. The protocol was immunoSEQ multiplex PCR, while the TCRdb copy is restricted to in-frame clones and leaves out a portion. The sample shows 120,000 or so clones, approximately 82% of them seen only once. Material: peripheral blood, obtained 28 days after the second AZD1222 dose. These receptors were collected from an adult who received the AZD1222 COVID-19 vaccine.

The V gene is TRBV27, the J gene TRBJ1-2; no firm D call. CDR1 is MNHEY, CDR2 SMNVEV, per germline (reference sequence). This CDR3 spans 13 amino acids. V was trimmed by 3 bases and J by 3 bases, leaving 8 bases between them. CDR3 coding DNA: TGTGCCAGCAGTTTCCGGGAGGACTATGGCTACACCTTC. Translation gives CASSFREDYGYTF.

The chain recombines TRBV5-1 with TRBJ2-7; D might be TRBD1 or TRBD2, each matching 5 bases. Trimming took 4 bases from V and 5 from J, leaving 19 bases between them. CDR3 length equals 15 residues. The germline CDR1 and CDR2 sequences are SGHRS and YFSETQ. CDR3 sequence reads: CASSPTGAKVHEQYF. As DNA, the CDR3 is TGCGCCAGCAGCCCGACCGGGGCAAAAGTTCACGAGCAGTACTTC.

V and J are TRBV2 and TRBJ2-1; TRBD2 matches 8 bases. This CDR3 has 15 residues. CDR1 is SNHLY, CDR2 FYNNEI, per germline. J lost 0 bases, V lost 5 bases, and 3 bases had no gene match. CDR3 in amino acids: CASSRTSGSYNEQFF. The CDR3 bases are TGTGCCAGCAGTCGCACTAGCGGCTCCTACAATGAGCAGTTCTTC.

This clone was observed a single time. The V call is TRBV4-3, the J call TRBJ2-1, with 7 nucleotides matching TRBD2. This CDR3 contains 15 residues. Looked up from germline, CDR1 is LGHNA and CDR2 is YSLEER. Losses at the gene ends were 5 bases for V and 8 bases for J; bases not matched to a gene: 12. This CDR3 is CASSFSAPSGDEQFF. The CDR3 DNA is TGCGCCAGCAGCTTTTCGGCCCCTAGCGGCGATGAGCAGTTCTTC.

The chain joins TRBV2 to TRBJ1-4; tentatively, D is TRBD1 (5 bases). This CDR3 has 14 amino acids. V dropped 6 bases and J dropped 8 bases, with 16 bases sitting between them. Germline loops: CDR1 SNHLY, CDR2 FYNNEI. CDR3 residues: CASRSDRTREKLFF. CDR3 nucleotides: TGTGCCAGCAGATCCGACAGAACGAGGGAAAAACTGTTTTTT.

Here the CDR3 reads CASSLQGFNEQYF. CDR3 DNA: TGTGCCAGCAGTCTTCAGGGTTTTAACGAGCAGTACTTC. The J gene is TRBJ2-7, the V gene TRBV7-8; D might be TRBD1 (5 bases). This CDR3 contains 13 residues. Germline assignment: CDR1 SGHVS and CDR2 FQNEAQ. V lost 6 bases and J 5 bases, leaving 14 bases between the germline ends.

This clone was seen just once. The chain recombines TRBV7-9 with TRBJ1-3; D not resolved. The CDR3 consists of 16 residues. V shed 5 bases and J shed 2 bases, with 16 bases lying between them. CDR1 is SEHNR, CDR2 FQNEAQ, per germline (reference sequence). The CDR3 nucleotides are TGTGCCAGCAGCGAAAAGGCAGATACCCCTGGAAACACCATATATTTT. Translated, it gives CASSEKADTPGNTIYF. The full variable domain, rest sourced from reference TRBV7-9 and TRBJ1-3, is DTGVSQNPRHKITKRGQNVTFRCDPISEHNRLYWYRQTLGQGPEFLTYFQNEAQLEKSRLLSDRFSAERPKGSFSTLEIQRTEQGDSAMYLCASSEKADTPGNTIYFGEGSWLTVV.

The chain recombines TRBV18 with TRBJ1-6; D uncertain. The length of the CDR3 is 13 residues. Germline V gene data show CDR1 as KGHSH and CDR2 as LQKENI. V shed 3 bases and J shed 7 bases, with 7 bases lying between them. CDR3: CASSPGPNSPLHF. The CDR3 coding sequence is TGTGCCAGCTCACCGGGTCCGAATTCACCCCTCCACTTT.

CDR3 sequence reads: CASSATGNGYTF. DNA for the CDR3: TGTGCCAGCAGCGCGACAGGGAATGGCTACACCTTC. This chain uses TRBV11-2 with TRBJ1-2, with 7 bases that match TRBD1. J was trimmed by 6 bases and V by 5 bases; bases with no gene match: 3. CDR3 length: 12 residues. The germline V gene encodes CDR1 SGHAT and CDR2 FQNNGV.

The chain joins TRBV19 to TRBJ1-5, with D perhaps TRBD1 (6 bases). This CDR3 spans 14 amino acids. V lost 5 bases and J lost 5, with 13 bases in between. Germline CDR1 and CDR2: LNHDA and SQIVND (reference sequence). This CDR3 is CASSSTGNYQPQHF. CDR3 coding DNA: TGTGCCAGTAGTTCCACAGGGAATTATCAGCCCCAGCATTTT. The full variable domain, its missing parts supplied by reference TRBV19 and TRBJ1-5, is DGGITQSPKYLFRKEGQNVTLSCEQNLNHDAMYWYRQDPGQGLRLIYYSQIVNDFQKGDIAEGYSVSREKKESFPLTVTSAQKNPTAFYLCASSSTGNYQPQHFGDGTRLSIL.

This chain joins TRBV5-5 and TRBJ2-5; unclear D gene. Per germline, CDR1 SGHKS and CDR2 YYEKEE (reference sequence). With 2 bases removed from V and 4 bases from J, the gap between germline ends came to 15 bases. This CDR3 contains 15 residues. The CDR3 sequence is CASSLSRSIGETQYF. Here the CDR3 DNA reads TGTGCCAGCAGCTTATCACGGAGTATAGGAGAGACCCAGTACTTC.

The chain couples TRBV7-8 to TRBJ1-1, with D possibly matching TRBD1 (5 bases). This CDR3 spans 16 amino acids. Deletions cut 5 bases from V and 1 base from J, with 17 bases between. Germline loops: CDR1 SGHVS, CDR2 FQNEAQ. CDR3 residues: CASSPMGGGSNTEAFF. CDR3 sequence (DNA): TGTGCCAGCAGCCCCATGGGGGGAGGGTCGAACACTGAAGCTTTCTTT.

The chain carries TRBV4-1 and TRBJ1-2; TRBD1 matches 7 bases. Germline lookup yields CDR1 MGHRA and CDR2 YSYEKL. J was trimmed by 0 bases and V by 4 bases; bases with no gene match: 8. The CDR3 runs to 16 residues. This chain's CDR3 is CASSLEWTGSNYGYTF. CDR3 bases: TGCGCCAGCAGCCTAGAATGGACAGGCTCTAACTATGGCTACACCTTC.